A selection of T cell receptor beta chains follows, all from one sample in a study of T-cell reconstitution after alpha-beta-depleted transplantation in children. TCRdb re-called the PCR reads through MiXCR, storing one row per CDR3 protein. The table includes about 180,000 distinct CDR3 sequences, around 10% detected once. Material: PBMCs, obtained before TCRalphabeta/CD19-depleted stem cell transplant. The source is a boy younger than 10 with acute myeloid leukemia, due to receive a stem cell transplant. The CDR3 runs from the conserved cysteine through the conserved F or W. The D gene is left open where the match is weak. Expanded clones are given a class, and other clones once, few, many or no size at all.

abundance: .; d_gene: TRBD1; j_gene: TRBJ1-5; v_gene: TRBV18; CDR3nt: TGTGCCAGCTCACGCCCCGAGGGGGACAGGGCCAATCAGCCCCAGCATTTT; CDR3aa: CASSRPEGDRANQPQHF
abundance: many; d_gene: .; j_gene: TRBJ2-5; v_gene: TRBV5-1; CDR3nt: TGCGCCAGCAGCGCCGCGGGATCAGAGACCCAGTACTTC; CDR3aa: CASSAAGSETQYF
abundance: many; d_gene: .; j_gene: TRBJ1-1; v_gene: TRBV5-1; CDR3nt: TGCGCCAGCAGCCCATTCCCGGGAGGCACTGAAGCTTTCTTT; CDR3aa: CASSPFPGGTEAFF
abundance: many; d_gene: TRBD1; j_gene: TRBJ1-5; v_gene: TRBV20-1; CDR3nt: TGCAGTGCTGAGGACAGGGGTCAGCCCCAGCATTTT; CDR3aa: CSAEDRGQPQHF
abundance: many; d_gene: .; j_gene: TRBJ1-2; v_gene: TRBV7-9; CDR3nt: TGTGCCAGCAGCGGCACTAGTCCCCCCTATGGCTACACCTTC; CDR3aa: CASSGTSPPYGYTF
abundance: many; d_gene: .; j_gene: TRBJ2-3; v_gene: TRBV29-1; CDR3nt: TGCATCGCAGGGCGATCAGATACGCAGTATTTT; CDR3aa: CIAGRSDTQYF
abundance: many; d_gene: .; j_gene: TRBJ2-7; v_gene: TRBV29-1; CDR3nt: TGCAGCGTTGTTGACTCCTACGAGCAGTACTTC; CDR3aa: CSVVDSYEQYF
abundance: many; d_gene: .; j_gene: TRBJ2-1; v_gene: TRBV7-8; CDR3nt: TGTGCCAGCAGCCCCATCTTATCGTACAATGAGCAGTTCTTC; CDR3aa: CASSPILSYNEQFF
abundance: many; d_gene: TRBD1; j_gene: TRBJ1-4; v_gene: TRBV4-1; CDR3nt: TGCGCCAGCAGCCGAGGACAGGGCCCTATAGACGAAAAACTGTTTTTT; CDR3aa: CASSRGQGPIDEKLFF
abundance: medium-sized; d_gene: .; j_gene: TRBJ2-5; v_gene: TRBV6-5; CDR3nt: TGTGCCAGCAGTCCCCCGGGAAAAGAGACCCAGTACTTC; CDR3aa: CASSPPGKETQYF
abundance: many; d_gene: .; j_gene: TRBJ2-5; v_gene: TRBV28; CDR3nt: TGTGCCAGCAGTTTTCCCCAGGGCCGAGAGACCCAGTACTTC; CDR3aa: CASSFPQGRETQYF
abundance: many; d_gene: TRBD2; j_gene: TRBJ2-1; v_gene: TRBV7-9; CDR3nt: TGTGCCAGCAGCCTATTAGCGGGGCCCTCCTACAATGAGCAGTTCTTC; CDR3aa: CASSLLAGPSYNEQFF
abundance: many; d_gene: .; j_gene: TRBJ2-6; v_gene: TRBV5-1; CDR3nt: TGCGCCAGCAGCTCCCTAGGGGCCGGGCTGGCTTTC; CDR3aa: CASSSLGAGLAF
abundance: many; d_gene: .; j_gene: TRBJ1-2; v_gene: TRBV5-1; CDR3nt: TGCGCCAGCAGCTGGGCTCTCGGGAGCTATGGCTACACCTTC; CDR3aa: CASSWALGSYGYTF
abundance: many; d_gene: TRBD2; j_gene: TRBJ2-1; v_gene: TRBV10-1; CDR3nt: TGCGCCAGCAGTGACCCGACTAGCGTGGAGCAGTTCTTC; CDR3aa: CASSDPTSVEQFF
abundance: many; d_gene: .; j_gene: TRBJ2-7; v_gene: TRBV28; CDR3nt: TGTGCCAGCAGCGATCTAGCGTCCTACGAGCAGTACTTC; CDR3aa: CASSDLASYEQYF
abundance: many; d_gene: TRBD1; j_gene: TRBJ2-1; v_gene: TRBV20-1; CDR3nt: TGCAGTGCTAGAGCCCCGGACAGGAGTTACAATGAGCAGTTCTTC; CDR3aa: CSARAPDRSYNEQFF
abundance: many; d_gene: TRBD1; j_gene: TRBJ2-6; v_gene: TRBV27; CDR3nt: TGTGCCAGCAGTTTCGGGACAGGGGGGACCTCTGGGGCCAACGTCCTGACTTTC; CDR3aa: CASSFGTGGTSGANVLTF
abundance: many; d_gene: TRBD2; j_gene: TRBJ2-3; v_gene: TRBV6-1; CDR3nt: TGTGCCAGCAATCTTGTCCGAACTAGCGGCACAGATACGCAGTATTTT; CDR3aa: CASNLVRTSGTDTQYF
abundance: many; d_gene: TRBD1; j_gene: TRBJ1-1; v_gene: TRBV10-2; CDR3nt: TGCGCCAGTAAACAGGGGGCTCTGAACACTGAAGCTTTCTTT; CDR3aa: CASKQGALNTEAFF
abundance: many; d_gene: TRBD1; j_gene: TRBJ2-2; v_gene: TRBV14; CDR3nt: TGTGCCAGCAGCCTGGACAGGGGGCCAAGGAGGACCGGGGAGCTGTTTTTT; CDR3aa: CASSLDRGPRRTGELFF
abundance: medium-sized; d_gene: .; j_gene: TRBJ2-1; v_gene: TRBV19; CDR3nt: TGTGCCAGTAGTATCTTTGATAGGTATGAGCAGTTCTTC; CDR3aa: CASSIFDRYEQFF
abundance: many; d_gene: .; j_gene: TRBJ2-3; v_gene: TRBV12-3/TRBV12-4; CDR3nt: TGTGCCAGCAGTTTGACCCGAGATACGCAGTATTTT; CDR3aa: CASSLTRDTQYF